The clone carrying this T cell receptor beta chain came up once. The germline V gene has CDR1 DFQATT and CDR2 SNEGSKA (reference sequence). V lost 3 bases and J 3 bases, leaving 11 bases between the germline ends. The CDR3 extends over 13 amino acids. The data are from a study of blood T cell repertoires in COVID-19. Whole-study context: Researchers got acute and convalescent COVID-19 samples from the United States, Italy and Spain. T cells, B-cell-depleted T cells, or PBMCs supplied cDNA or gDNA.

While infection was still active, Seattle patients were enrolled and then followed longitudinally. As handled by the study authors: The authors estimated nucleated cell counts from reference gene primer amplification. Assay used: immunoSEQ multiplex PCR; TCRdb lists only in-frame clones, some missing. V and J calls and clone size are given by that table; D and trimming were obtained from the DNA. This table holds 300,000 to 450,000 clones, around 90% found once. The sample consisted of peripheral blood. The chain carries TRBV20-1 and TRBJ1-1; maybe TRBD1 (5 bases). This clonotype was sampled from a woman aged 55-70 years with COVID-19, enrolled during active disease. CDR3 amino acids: CSASTGLYTEAFF. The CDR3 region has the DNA TGCAGTGCTAGTACAGGTTTGTACACTGAAGCTTTCTTT.